These 3 T cell receptor beta chains share one sample of origin, sequenced in a study of T cell repertoires in cytomegalovirus infection. TCRdb reprocessed the reads via MiXCR and lists one record per CDR3 protein. Here the sample spans fewer than 900,000 distinct CDR3 sequences, just under 30% being singletons. Their cognate antigens are unknown. The specimen was cultured CD8+ T cells from PBMCs, collected from culture after CMV antigen stimulation. The receptor source for this set is a human donor in good health (CMV status not recorded). Some clones in this sample may be carry-over from other donors' samples.

This clonotype was found a few times. The V call is TRBV19, the J call TRBJ2-3, with 7 nucleotides matching TRBD2. CDR3 length equals 16 residues. Germline V lookup: CDR1 LNHDA, CDR2 SQIVND (reference sequence). V shed 2 bases and J 0 bases; nucleotides not matched to a gene: 5. CDR3 in DNA: TGTGCCAGTAGTATATGGAGCGGGGCTAGCACAGATACGCAGTATTTT. Translated: CASSIWSGASTDTQYF.

V gene TRBV25-1 combines with J gene TRBJ1-1; D remains ambiguous. The CDR3 covers 14 residues. Germline values: CDR1 MGHDK, CDR2 SYGVNS. The V end lost 0 bases, the J end lost 1 base, and 6 bases lay between the germline ends. CDR3 DNA sequence: TGTGCCAGCAGTGAATATTTTACGAACACTGAAGCTTTCTTT. This codes for CASSEYFTNTEAFF.

This clonotype was seen at least ten times. The gene calls are TRBV7-6 and TRBJ2-7; D may be TRBD1 (6 bases). This CDR3 has 13 residues. The ends were cut back, 4 bases at V and 3 bases at J, with 10 bases in the middle. CDR1 is SGHVS and CDR2 is FNYEAQ in the germline V gene. CDR3 sequence reads: CASSSRDNYEQYF. DNA of the CDR3: TGTGCCAGCAGCTCCCGGGACAACTACGAGCAGTACTTC.